In its sample, the clone carrying this T cell receptor beta chain ranks as medium-sized. Antigen specificity is unknown. TCRdb recomputed calls from the 5' RACE reads with MiXCR, one row per CDR3 protein. The sample shows several thousand distinct CDR3 sequences, about 5.2% of them seen only once. The sample originates from a study of spatial heterogeneity in lung cancer. Study as a whole: Averaged across combinations, each unique TCR and UMI pairing appeared more than ten times in raw reads, which were uncorrected. The study's findings and limits: Mutation tallies in tumors tracked expanded intratumoral alpha and beta TCR counts. Ubiquitous and regional expanded TCR counts tracked ubiquitous and regional nonsynonymous mutations, respectively.

Time point here: sample taken at primary tumor resection. The CDR3 covers 12 residues. The germline V gene encodes CDR1 DFQATT and CDR2 SNEGSKA (reference sequence). V lost 3 bases to trimming and J lost 3 bases, with 8 bases between them. The chain couples TRBV20-1 to TRBJ2-5; D is undetermined. This receptor was obtained from a female donor with early-stage non-small cell lung cancer. Here the sequenced sample was lung tumor tissue, taken at surgery. The CDR3 here is CSASFAEETQYF. The CDR3 bases are TGCAGTGCTAGTTTTGCTGAAGAGACCCAGTACTTC.